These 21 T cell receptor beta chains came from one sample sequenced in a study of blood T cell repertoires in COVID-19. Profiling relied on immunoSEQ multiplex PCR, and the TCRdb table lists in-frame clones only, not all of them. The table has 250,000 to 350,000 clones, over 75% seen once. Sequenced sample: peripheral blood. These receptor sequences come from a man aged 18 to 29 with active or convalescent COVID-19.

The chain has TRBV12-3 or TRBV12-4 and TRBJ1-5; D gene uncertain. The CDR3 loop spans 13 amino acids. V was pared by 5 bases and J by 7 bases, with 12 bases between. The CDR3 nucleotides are TGTGCCAGCAGTAGCCGCCCGGGGCAGCCCCAGCATTTT. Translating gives CASSSRPGQPQHF.

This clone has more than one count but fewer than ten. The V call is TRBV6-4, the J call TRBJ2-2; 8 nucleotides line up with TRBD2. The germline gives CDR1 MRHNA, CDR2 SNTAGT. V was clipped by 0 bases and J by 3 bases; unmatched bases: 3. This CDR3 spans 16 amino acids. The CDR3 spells CASSDSAGGDTGELFF. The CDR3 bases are TGTGCCAGCAGTGACTCTGCGGGGGGAGACACCGGGGAGCTGTTTTTT.

CDR3 nucleotides: TGTGCCAGCAGTGGGAGACAGTCAAGTGGTGAAAAACTGTTTTTT. Amino acid sequence: CASSGRQSSGEKLFF. This sequence joins TRBV25-1 and TRBJ1-4; tentatively, D is TRBD1 (5 bases). CDR1 is MGHDK and CDR2 is SYGVNS in the germline V gene. Trimming removed 4 bases at V and 7 bases at J, with 16 bases between. The CDR3 spans 15 residues.

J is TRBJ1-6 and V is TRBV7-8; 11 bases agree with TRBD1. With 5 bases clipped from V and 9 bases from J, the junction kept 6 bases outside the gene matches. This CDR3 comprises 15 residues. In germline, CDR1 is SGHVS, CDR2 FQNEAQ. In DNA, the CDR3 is TGTGCCAGCAGCCTGTCCGGACAGGGGGCTTCACCCCTCCACTTT. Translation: CASSLSGQGASPLHF.

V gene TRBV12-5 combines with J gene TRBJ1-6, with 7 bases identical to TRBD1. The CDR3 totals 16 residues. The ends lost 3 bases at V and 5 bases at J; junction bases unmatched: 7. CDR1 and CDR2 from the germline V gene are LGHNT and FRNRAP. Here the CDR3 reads CASGFLPGTDNSPLHF. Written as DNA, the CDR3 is TGTGCTAGTGGTTTCCTTCCCGGGACAGATAATTCACCCCTCCACTTT.

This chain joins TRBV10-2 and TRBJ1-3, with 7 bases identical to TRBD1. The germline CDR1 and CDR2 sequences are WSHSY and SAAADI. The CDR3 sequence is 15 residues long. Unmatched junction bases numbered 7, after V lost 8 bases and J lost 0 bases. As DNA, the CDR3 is TGCGCCAGCTGGGGGACAGAGAGCTCTGGAAACACCATATATTTT. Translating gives CASWGTESSGNTIYF.

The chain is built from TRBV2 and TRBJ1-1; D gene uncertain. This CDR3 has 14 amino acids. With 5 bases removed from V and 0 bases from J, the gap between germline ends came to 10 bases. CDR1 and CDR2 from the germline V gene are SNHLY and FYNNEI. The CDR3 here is CASSFFRLNTEAFF. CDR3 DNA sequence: TGTGCCAGCAGTTTTTTCCGGTTGAACACTGAAGCTTTCTTT.

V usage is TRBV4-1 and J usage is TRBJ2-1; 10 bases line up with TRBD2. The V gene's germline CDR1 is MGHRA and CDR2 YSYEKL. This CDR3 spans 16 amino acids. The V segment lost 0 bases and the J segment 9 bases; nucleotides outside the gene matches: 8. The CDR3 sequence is CASSQDLLAGNLEQFF. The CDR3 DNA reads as TGCGCCAGCAGCCAAGATCTACTAGCGGGGAATCTTGAGCAGTTCTTC.

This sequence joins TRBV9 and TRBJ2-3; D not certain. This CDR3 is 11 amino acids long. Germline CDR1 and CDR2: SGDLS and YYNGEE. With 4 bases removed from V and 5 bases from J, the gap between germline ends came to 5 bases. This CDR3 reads CASSFGDTQYF. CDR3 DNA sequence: TGTGCCAGCAGCTTCGGAGATACGCAGTATTTT.

The CDR3 here is CASSRGQGLTEAFF. DNA of the CDR3: TGCGCCAGCAGCCGAGGACAGGGTTTGACTGAAGCTTTCTTT. The gene calls are TRBV4-1 and TRBJ1-1; 8 bases line up with TRBD1. This CDR3 comprises 14 residues. In germline, CDR1 is MGHRA, CDR2 YSYEKL. V shed 4 bases and J 5 bases; nucleotides not matched to a gene: 6.

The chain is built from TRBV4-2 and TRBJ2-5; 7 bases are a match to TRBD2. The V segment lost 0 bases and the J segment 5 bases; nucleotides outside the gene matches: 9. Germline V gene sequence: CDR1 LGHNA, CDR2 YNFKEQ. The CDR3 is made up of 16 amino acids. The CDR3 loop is CASSQESGLISETQYF. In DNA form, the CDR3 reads TGTGCCAGCAGCCAAGAATCGGGACTAATTTCGGAGACCCAGTACTTC.

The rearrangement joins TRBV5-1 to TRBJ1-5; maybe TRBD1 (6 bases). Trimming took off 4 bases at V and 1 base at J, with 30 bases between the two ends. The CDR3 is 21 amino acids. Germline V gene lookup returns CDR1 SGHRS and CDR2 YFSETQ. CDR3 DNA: TGCGCCAGCAGCCAGTTGGGAAGTTCGCGATCACTTGGGGGCAGCAATCAGCCCCAGCATTTT. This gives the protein CASSQLGSSRSLGGSNQPQHF. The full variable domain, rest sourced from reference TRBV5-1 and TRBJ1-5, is KAGVTQTPRYLIKTRGQQVTLSCSPISGHRSVSWYQQTPGQGLQFLFEYFSETQRNKGNFPGRFSGRQFSNSRSEMNVSTLELGDSALYLCASSQLGSSRSLGGSNQPQHFGDGTRLSIL.

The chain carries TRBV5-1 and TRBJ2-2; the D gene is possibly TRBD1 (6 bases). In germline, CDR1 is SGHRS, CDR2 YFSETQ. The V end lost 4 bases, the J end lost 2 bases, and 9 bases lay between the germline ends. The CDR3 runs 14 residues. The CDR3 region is CASSPGTNTGELFF. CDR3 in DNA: TGCGCCAGCAGCCCGGGGACAAACACCGGGGAGCTGTTTTTT.

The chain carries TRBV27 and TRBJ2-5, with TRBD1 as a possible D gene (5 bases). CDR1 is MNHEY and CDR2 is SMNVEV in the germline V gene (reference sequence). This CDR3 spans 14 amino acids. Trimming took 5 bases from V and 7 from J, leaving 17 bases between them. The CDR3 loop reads CASSPRSGFMTQYF. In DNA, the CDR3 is TGTGCCAGCAGTCCGAGGTCAGGGTTTATGACCCAGTACTTC.

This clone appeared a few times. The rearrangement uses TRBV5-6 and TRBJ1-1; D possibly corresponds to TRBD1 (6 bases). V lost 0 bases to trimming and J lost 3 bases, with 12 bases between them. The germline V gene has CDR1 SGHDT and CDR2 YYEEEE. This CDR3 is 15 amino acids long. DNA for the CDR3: TGTGCCAGCAGCTTGGCCAGGGGAGGGGACACTGAAGCTTTCTTT. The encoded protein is CASSLARGGDTEAFF.

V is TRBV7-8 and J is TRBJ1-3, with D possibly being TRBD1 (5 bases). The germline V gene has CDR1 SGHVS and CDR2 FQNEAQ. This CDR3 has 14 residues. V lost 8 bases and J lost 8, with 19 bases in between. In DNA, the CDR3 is TGTGCCAGCGGGTTAGGACAAGCCTGGGACACCATATATTTT. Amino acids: CASGLGQAWDTIYF.

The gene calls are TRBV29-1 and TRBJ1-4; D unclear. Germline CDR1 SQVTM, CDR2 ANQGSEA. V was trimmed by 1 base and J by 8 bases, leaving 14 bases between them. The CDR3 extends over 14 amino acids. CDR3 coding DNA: TGCAGCGTTGAAGGCGGAGGGATAGGGGAAAAACTGTTTTTT. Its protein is CSVEGGGIGEKLFF.

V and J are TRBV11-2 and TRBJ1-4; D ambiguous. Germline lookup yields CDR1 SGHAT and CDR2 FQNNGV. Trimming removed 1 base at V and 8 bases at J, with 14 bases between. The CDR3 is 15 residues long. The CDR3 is CASSLGWELGEKLFF. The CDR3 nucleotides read TGTGCCAGCAGCTTAGGATGGGAGCTTGGGGAAAAACTGTTTTTT.

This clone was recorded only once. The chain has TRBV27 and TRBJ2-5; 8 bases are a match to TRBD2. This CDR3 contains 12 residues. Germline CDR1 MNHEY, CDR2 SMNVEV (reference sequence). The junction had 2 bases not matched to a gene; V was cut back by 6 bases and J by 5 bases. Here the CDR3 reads CASSGGAETQYF. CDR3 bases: TGTGCCAGCAGCGGGGGGGCGGAGACCCAGTACTTC.

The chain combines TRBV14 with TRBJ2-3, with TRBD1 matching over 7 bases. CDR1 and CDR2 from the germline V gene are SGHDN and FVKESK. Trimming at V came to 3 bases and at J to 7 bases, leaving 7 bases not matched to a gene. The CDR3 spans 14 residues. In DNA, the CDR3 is TGTGCCAGCAGCCAGGGACAGAATACGAATACGCAGTATTTT. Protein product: CASSQGQNTNTQYF.

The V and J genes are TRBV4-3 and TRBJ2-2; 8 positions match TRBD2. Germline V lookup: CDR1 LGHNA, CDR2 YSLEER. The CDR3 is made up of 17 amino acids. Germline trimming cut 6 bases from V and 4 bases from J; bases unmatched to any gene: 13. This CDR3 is CASREERQRGSTGELFF. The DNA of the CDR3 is TGCGCCAGCAGGGAAGAGCGACAGCGGGGGTCCACCGGGGAGCTGTTTTTT.